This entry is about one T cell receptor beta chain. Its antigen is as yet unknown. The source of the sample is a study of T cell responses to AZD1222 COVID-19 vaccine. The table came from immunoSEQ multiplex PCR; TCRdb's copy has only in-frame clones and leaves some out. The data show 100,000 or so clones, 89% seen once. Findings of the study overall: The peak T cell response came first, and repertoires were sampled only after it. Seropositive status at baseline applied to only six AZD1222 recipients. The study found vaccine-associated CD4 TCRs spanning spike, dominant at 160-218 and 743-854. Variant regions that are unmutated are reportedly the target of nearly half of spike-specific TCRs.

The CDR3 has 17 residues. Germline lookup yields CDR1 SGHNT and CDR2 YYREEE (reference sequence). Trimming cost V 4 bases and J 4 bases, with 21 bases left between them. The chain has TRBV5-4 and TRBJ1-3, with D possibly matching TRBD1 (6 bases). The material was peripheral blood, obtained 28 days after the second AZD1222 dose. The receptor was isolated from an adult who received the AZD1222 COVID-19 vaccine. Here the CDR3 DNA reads TGTGCCAGCAGCAACACCGATTTAGGGGGAACGGGAAACACCATATATTTT. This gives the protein CASSNTDLGGTGNTIYF.